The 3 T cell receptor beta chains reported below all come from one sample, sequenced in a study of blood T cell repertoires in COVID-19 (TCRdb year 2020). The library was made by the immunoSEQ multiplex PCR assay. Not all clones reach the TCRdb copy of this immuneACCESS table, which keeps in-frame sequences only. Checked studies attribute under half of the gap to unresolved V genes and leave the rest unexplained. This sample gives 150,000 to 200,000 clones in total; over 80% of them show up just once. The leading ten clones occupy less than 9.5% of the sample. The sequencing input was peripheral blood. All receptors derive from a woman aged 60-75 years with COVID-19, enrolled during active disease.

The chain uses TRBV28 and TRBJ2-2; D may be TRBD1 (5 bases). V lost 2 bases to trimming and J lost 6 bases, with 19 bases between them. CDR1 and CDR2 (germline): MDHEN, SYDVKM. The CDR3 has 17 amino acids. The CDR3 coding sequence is TGTGCCAGCAGTTTACCCCCCGGGCAGGGTTGGTCCGGGGAGCTGTTTTTT. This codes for CASSLPPGQGWSGELFF.

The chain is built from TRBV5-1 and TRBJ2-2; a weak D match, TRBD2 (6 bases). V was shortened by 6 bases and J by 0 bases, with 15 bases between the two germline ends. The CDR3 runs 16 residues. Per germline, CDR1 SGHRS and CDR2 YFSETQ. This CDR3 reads CASNLLGGTNTGELFF. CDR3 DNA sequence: TGCGCCAGCAACTTATTGGGGGGAACGAACACCGGGGAGCTGTTTTTT.

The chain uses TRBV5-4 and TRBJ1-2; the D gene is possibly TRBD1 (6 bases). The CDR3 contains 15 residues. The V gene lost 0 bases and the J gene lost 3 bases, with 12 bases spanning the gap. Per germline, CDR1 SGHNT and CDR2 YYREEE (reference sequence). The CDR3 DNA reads TGTGCCAGCAGCTTGGCCTCGGGGGGCCACTATGGCTACACCTTC. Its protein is CASSLASGGHYGYTF.